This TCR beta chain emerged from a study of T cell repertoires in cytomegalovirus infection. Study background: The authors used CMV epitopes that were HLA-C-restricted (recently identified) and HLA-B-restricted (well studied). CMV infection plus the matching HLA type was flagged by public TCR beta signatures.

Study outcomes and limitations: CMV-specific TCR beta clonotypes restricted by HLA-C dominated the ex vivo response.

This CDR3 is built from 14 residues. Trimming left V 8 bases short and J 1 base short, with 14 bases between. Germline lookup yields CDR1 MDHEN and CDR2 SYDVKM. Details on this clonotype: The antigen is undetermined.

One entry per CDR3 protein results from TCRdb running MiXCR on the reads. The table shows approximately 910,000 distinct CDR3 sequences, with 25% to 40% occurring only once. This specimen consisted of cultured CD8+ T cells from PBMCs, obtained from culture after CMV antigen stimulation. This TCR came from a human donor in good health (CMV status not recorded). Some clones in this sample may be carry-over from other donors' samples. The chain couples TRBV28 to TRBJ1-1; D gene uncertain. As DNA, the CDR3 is TGTGCCAGCCTTCACTCCTTTTCGAACACTGAAGCTTTCTTT. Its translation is CASLHSFSNTEAFF.